The table lists the clone carrying this T cell receptor beta chain with a count of one. What it binds is unknown. J gave up 4 bases and V 5 bases, and 3 bases lay outside the gene matches. The CDR3 consists of 14 residues. Germline V gene sequence: CDR1 SGHRS, CDR2 YFSETQ. This sample stems from a study of T cells in Graves' hyperthyroidism and ophthalmopathy. TCR beta CDR3 regions were amplified from RNA. A set of HTBI primers served as the primers for a first-round RT-PCR of the TCR CDR3. A single record per CDR3 protein comes from TCRdb applying MiXCR to the multiplex PCR reads. The table has about 320,000 distinct CDR3 sequences, roughly 15% seen once. Study findings and constraints: Blood held most thyroid clonotypes expanded above 0.001 frequency.

The chain has TRBV5-1 and TRBJ1-1, with 12 nucleotides matching TRBD1. This TCR derives from a man younger than 40 with Graves' hyperthyroidism. Sequencing was performed on blood. The CDR3 here is CASRGTGGITEAFF. In DNA, the CDR3 is TGCGCCAGCAGGGGGACAGGGGGCATCACTGAAGCTTTCTTT.